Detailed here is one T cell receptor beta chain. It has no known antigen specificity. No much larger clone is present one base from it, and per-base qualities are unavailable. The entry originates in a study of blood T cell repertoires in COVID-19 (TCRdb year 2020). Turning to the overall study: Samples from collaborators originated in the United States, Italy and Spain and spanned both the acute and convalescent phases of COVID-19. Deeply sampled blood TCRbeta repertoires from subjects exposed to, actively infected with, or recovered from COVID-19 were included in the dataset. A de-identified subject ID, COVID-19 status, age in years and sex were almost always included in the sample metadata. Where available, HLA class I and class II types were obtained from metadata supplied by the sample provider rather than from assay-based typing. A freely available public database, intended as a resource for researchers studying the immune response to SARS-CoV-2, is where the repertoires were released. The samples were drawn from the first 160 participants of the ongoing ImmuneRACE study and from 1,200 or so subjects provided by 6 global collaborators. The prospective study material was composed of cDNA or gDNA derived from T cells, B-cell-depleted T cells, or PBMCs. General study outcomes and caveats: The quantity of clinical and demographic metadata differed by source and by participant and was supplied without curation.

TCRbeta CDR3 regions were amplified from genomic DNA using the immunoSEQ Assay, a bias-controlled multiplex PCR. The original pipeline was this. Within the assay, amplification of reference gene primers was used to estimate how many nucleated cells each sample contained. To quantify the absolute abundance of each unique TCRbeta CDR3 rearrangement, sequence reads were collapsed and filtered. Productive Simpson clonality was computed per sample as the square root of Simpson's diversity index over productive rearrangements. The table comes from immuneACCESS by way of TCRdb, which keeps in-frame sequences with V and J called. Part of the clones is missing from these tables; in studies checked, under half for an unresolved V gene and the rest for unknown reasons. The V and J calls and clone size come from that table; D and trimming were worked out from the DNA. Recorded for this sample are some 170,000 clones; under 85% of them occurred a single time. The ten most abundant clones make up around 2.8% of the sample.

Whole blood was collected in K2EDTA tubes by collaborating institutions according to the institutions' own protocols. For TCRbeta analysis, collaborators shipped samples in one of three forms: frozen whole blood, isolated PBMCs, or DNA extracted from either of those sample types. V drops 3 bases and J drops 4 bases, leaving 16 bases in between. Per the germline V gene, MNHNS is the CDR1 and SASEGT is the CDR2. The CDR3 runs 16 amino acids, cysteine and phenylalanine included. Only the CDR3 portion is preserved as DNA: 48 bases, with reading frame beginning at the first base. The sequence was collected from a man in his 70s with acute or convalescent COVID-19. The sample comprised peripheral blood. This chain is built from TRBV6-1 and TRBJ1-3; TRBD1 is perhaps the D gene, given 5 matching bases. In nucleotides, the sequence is TGTGCCAGCAGTGATCCGGCAGGGAGGCGGGGAAACACCATATATTTT. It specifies CASSDPAGRRGNTIYF.